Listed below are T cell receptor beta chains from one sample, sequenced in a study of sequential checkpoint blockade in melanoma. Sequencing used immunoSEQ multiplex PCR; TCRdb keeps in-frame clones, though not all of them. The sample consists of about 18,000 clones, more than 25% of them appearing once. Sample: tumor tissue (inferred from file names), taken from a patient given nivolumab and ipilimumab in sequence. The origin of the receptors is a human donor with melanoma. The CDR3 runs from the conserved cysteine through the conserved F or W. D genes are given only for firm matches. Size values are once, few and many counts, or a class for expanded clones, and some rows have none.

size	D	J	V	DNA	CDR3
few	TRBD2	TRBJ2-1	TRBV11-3	TGTGCCAGCAGGGGATTAGCGGGGGAAAATGAGCAGTTCTTC	CASRGLAGENEQFF
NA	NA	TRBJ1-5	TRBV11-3	TGTGCCAGCAGCTCAACGGGGAGCAATCAGCCCCAGCATTTT	CASSSTGSNQPQHF
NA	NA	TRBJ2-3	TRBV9	TGTGCCAGCAGCGGAGGGACATTAGATAGCACAGATACGCAGTATTTT	CASSGGTLDSTDTQYF
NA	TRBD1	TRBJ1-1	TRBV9	TGTGCCAGCAGCGCCGGGACAGGCCTTGAAGCTTTCTTT	CASSAGTGLEAFF
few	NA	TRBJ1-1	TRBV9	TGTGCCAGCAGTACTCCGGGAGATGAAGCTTTCTTT	CASSTPGDEAFF
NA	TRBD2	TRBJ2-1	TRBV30	TGTGCCTGGAGTATATGGACTAGCGGGAGTTCTTACAATGAGCAGTTCTTC	CAWSIWTSGSSYNEQFF
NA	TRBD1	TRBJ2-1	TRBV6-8	TGTGCCAGCAGTACGACAGGGGGCCCCTACAATGAGCAGTTCTTC	CASSTTGGPYNEQFF
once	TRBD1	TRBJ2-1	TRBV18	TGTGCCAGCTCACCATCACAGGGGTCTACCAATGAGCAGTTCTTC	CASSPSQGSTNEQFF
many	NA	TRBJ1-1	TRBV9	TGTGCCAGCAGCGTAAATGGGAACGCGAACACTGAAGCTTTCTTT	CASSVNGNANTEAFF
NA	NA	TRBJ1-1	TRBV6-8	TGTGCCAGCAGCGCGGGGATGAACACTGAAGCTTTCTTT	CASSAGMNTEAFF
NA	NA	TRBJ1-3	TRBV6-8	TGTGCCAGCAGTTTGGATGAAGGAAACACCATATATTTT	CASSLDEGNTIYF
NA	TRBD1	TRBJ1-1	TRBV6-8	TGTGCCAGCAGACTAGACAGGGAGAGAAATGAAGCTTTCTTT	CASRLDRERNEAFF
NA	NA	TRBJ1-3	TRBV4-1	TGCGCCAGCAGCCGCACAGGGACAGGAAACACCATATATTTT	CASSRTGTGNTIYF
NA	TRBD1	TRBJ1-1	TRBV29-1	TGCAGCGTTGCCGGACAGGGAGGGACTGAAGCTTTCTTT	CSVAGQGGTEAFF
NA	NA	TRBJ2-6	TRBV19	TGTGCCAGTAGGTTATCCAGCTCTGGGGCCAACGTCCTGACTTTC	CASRLSSSGANVLTF
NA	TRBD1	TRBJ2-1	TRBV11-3	TGTGCCAGCAGCCACTCAGGGACAGGGGTAGATGAGCAGTTCTTC	CASSHSGTGVDEQFF
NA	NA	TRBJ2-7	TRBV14	TGTGCCAGCAGCCAAGTGTGGCTCGGAGGCTCCTACGAGCAGTACTTC	CASSQVWLGGSYEQYF
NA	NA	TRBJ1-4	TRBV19	TGTGCCAGTAGTCGACGGGGGGGTACACCGGGCTTGTACGAAAAACTGTTTTTT	CASSRRGGTPGLYEKLFF
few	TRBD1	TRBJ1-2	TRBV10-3	TGTGCCATCAGTGAGGTACGGACAGGGGGATATGGCTACACCTTC	CAISEVRTGGYGYTF
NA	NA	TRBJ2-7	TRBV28	TGTGCCAGCAGTTTGACAAAAACCTACGAGCAGTACTTC	CASSLTKTYEQYF
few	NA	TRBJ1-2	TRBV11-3	TGTGCCAGCAGCTTAGGGCCGAGGGTCATGCGACCTGCGGGCTACACCTTC	CASSLGPRVMRPAGYTF
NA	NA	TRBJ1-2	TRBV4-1	TGCGCCAGCAGCCAAGATACGGCTTCGAACTATGGCTACACCTTC	CASSQDTASNYGYTF
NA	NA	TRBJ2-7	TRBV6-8	TGTGCCAGCAGTTACTCTGCAGGTACCTCCTACGAGCAGTACTTC	CASSYSAGTSYEQYF
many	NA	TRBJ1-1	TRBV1	TGCGCCAGCAGCCAGGGGGGTCCGTACACTGAAGCTTTCTTT	CASSQGGPYTEAFF
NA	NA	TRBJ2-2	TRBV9	TGTGCCAGCAGCGTAGGTATTTTCGCGAACACCGGGGAGCTGTTTTTT	CASSVGIFANTGELFF
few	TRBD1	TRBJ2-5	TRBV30	TGTGCCTGGAGTGTAAACAGGGGTCGAGAGACCCAGTACTTC	CAWSVNRGRETQYF
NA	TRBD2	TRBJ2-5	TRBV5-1	TGCGCCAGCAGCTTTACTAGCGGGAGTGGGTATGAGACCCAGTACTTC	CASSFTSGSGYETQYF
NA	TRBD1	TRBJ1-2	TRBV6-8	TGTGCCAGCAGTTACTCCCGGACAGGGACTTCTTATGGCTACACCTTC	CASSYSRTGTSYGYTF
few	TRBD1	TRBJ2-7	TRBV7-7	TGTGCCAGCAGCCGAACTCGGGACAGGGACTCCTACGAGCAGTACTTC	CASSRTRDRDSYEQYF